This is a list of T cell receptor beta chains from one sample in a study of beta chain features in type 1 diabetes. The repertoire was sequenced with immunoSEQ multiplex PCR; TCRdb's copy has only in-frame clones and lacks some. In the table there are under 250,000 clones, approximately 11% of which are singletons. Material: central memory CD4+ T cells from blood. The receptor source for this set is a man between 18 and 29 years old in good health. Each CDR3 is given with its conserved first and last residue. Each record gives: J gene, clone size, V gene, D gene, CDR3 protein, CDR3 DNA. The D gene is left open where the match is weak. Part of the rows lack a size; the others show once, few, many or a class for expanded clones.

TRBJ2-2,few,TRBV10-3,-,CAISDLPIGTGELFF,TGTGCCATCAGTGACCTGCCAATAGGGACCGGGGAGCTGTTTTTT
TRBJ2-7,-,TRBV10-3,-,CAISGPRAEDEQYF,TGTGCCATCAGTGGGCCTAGAGCTGAGGACGAGCAGTACTTC
TRBJ2-5,-,TRBV29-1,TRBD1,CSVTTGTGSGETQYF,TGCAGCGTAACCACCGGGACAGGGTCGGGAGAGACCCAGTACTTC
TRBJ2-7,-,TRBV2,TRBD2,CASRAPLKAGGLAYEQYF,TGTGCCAGCAGGGCCCCCCTCAAAGCGGGAGGTTTGGCCTACGAGCAGTACTTC
TRBJ2-3,few,TRBV7-8,-,CASSLTGDTQYF,TGTGCCAGCAGCTTAACTGGGGATACGCAGTATTTT
TRBJ1-4,-,TRBV6-6,-,CASSADFNEKLFF,TGTGCCAGCAGTGCGGACTTTAATGAAAAACTGTTTTTT
TRBJ2-3,-,TRBV7-7,TRBD2,CASSLLSGAGDTQYF,TGTGCCAGCAGCTTGCTCAGCGGGGCGGGAGATACGCAGTATTTT
TRBJ1-4,-,TRBV25-1,-,CASSDFGEGEKLFF,TGTGCCAGCAGTGACTTCGGGGAGGGTGAAAAACTGTTTTTT
TRBJ2-5,few,TRBV7-6,-,CASSDDTETQYF,TGTGCCAGCAGCGACGACACGGAGACCCAGTACTTC
TRBJ2-3,-,TRBV6-6,-,CATNAWQGGPDTQYF,TGTGCCACCAACGCGTGGCAGGGGGGGCCAGATACGCAGTATTTT
TRBJ2-7,-,TRBV28,-,CASSRSRLLFYEQYF,TGTGCCAGCAGTAGAAGTAGACTTCTCTTCTACGAGCAGTACTTC
TRBJ1-1,-,TRBV6-1,TRBD1,CASRIGTGMNTEAFF,TGTGCCAGCAGGATCGGGACAGGGATGAACACTGAAGCTTTCTTT
TRBJ1-5,few,TRBV10-3,-,CATGWGYSNQPQHF,TGTGCCACGGGGTGGGGCTATAGCAATCAGCCCCAGCATTTT
TRBJ2-3,-,TRBV7-6,-,CASSSYTDTQYF,TGTGCCAGCAGCTCATACACAGATACGCAGTATTTT
TRBJ2-1,-,TRBV28,TRBD2,CASGTRWNEQFF,TGTGCCAGCGGGACTAGGTGGAATGAGCAGTTCTTC
TRBJ2-3,-,TRBV7-3,-,CASSELGAFTDTQYF,TGTGCCAGCAGCGAACTAGGGGCTTTCACAGATACGCAGTATTTT
TRBJ2-3,-,TRBV29-1,-,CSGSNRVSPADTQYF,TGCAGCGGCTCTAACAGGGTTTCCCCCGCAGATACGCAGTATTTT